These 27 T cell receptor beta chains were sequenced from one sample in a study of blood T cell repertoires in COVID-19. This table comes from immunoSEQ multiplex PCR, and its TCRdb copy is limited to in-frame clones, with some not included. The sample holds around 250,000 clones, around 90% seen once. The specimen was PBMCs or T cells enriched from blood (not recorded which). Receptors were obtained from a woman aged 45 to 65 who had recovered from COVID-19.

This clone was picked up one time. The chain uses TRBV3-1 (or the pseudogene TRBV3-2) and TRBJ1-4; no clear D gene. Trimming pared 4 bases from V and 0 bases from J, leaving 12 bases between. The CDR3 is 16 amino acids. The V gene's germline CDR1 is LGHDT and CDR2 YNNKEL (reference sequence). CDR3: CASSRSGPATNEKLFF. The CDR3 nucleotides read TGTGCCAGCAGCCGTTCCGGTCCTGCAACTAATGAAAAACTGTTTTTT.

The rearrangement links TRBV3-1 (or the pseudogene TRBV3-2) to TRBJ1-2; the D is unclear. The CDR3 loop spans 13 amino acids. With 0 bases removed from V and 7 bases from J, the gap between germline ends came to 9 bases. Germline CDR1 reads LGHDT; CDR2 reads YNNKEL (reference sequence). CDR3 sequence reads: CASSQDSGAGYTF. DNA for the CDR3: TGTGCCAGCAGCCAAGATAGCGGTGCTGGCTACACCTTC.

The chain employs TRBV7-9 and TRBJ2-1; tentative D call: TRBD1 (6 bases). This CDR3 is built from 14 residues. Per the germline V gene, CDR1 is SEHNR and CDR2 is FQNEAQ (reference sequence). The CDR3 region is CAAQGRASYNEQFF. CDR3 coding DNA: TGTGCAGCGCAGGGGCGCGCCTCCTACAATGAGCAGTTCTTC.

The CDR3 nucleotides read TGTGCCAGCAGTCCCCCGGGAGGAGGGTCCTCTGGGGCCAACGTCCTGACTTTC. Translation gives CASSPPGGGSSGANVLTF. V and J are TRBV28 and TRBJ2-6, with TRBD2 identical over 7 bases. Unmatched junction bases numbered 10, after V lost 5 bases and J lost 0 bases. The CDR3 covers 18 residues. The germline gives CDR1 MDHEN, CDR2 SYDVKM.

The chain uses TRBV19 and TRBJ2-5, with 8 bases aligning to TRBD1. The V gene's germline CDR1 is LNHDA and CDR2 SQIVND (reference sequence). The CDR3 extends over 16 amino acids. V shed 1 base and J 4 bases; nucleotides not matched to a gene: 8. The CDR3 DNA is TGTGCCAGTAGTATAGTAACAGGGGGTGTATCAGAGACCCAGTACTTC. As protein: CASSIVTGGVSETQYF.

This chain joins TRBV5-4 and TRBJ2-1; TRBD2 matches 8 bases. The CDR3 covers 15 residues. Germline lookup yields CDR1 SGHNT and CDR2 YYREEE (reference sequence). J gave up 4 bases and V 5 bases, and 8 bases lay outside the gene matches. The CDR3 is CASRTIAGTYNEQFF. DNA of the CDR3: TGTGCCAGCAGAACTATAGCGGGGACGTACAATGAGCAGTTCTTC.

This chain uses TRBV9 with TRBJ2-3, with 10 bases lining up with TRBD2. Germline V gene sequence: CDR1 SGDLS, CDR2 YYNGEE. J gave up 1 base and V 4 bases, and 12 bases lay outside the gene matches. The CDR3 is made up of 18 amino acids. For the CDR3, the DNA is TGTGCCAGCAGCAAGCGGGAGCGGGAGGGCCCCGGCACAGATACGCAGTATTTT. Its protein is CASSKREREGPGTDTQYF.

The chain employs TRBV28 and TRBJ1-4, with 7 bases fitting TRBD1. J was trimmed by 3 bases and V by 6 bases; bases with no gene match: 4. Germline CDR1 and CDR2: MDHEN and SYDVKM. The CDR3 sequence is 14 residues long. In nucleotides, the CDR3 is TGTGCCAGCAGAAAGGGGGCAGCTAATGAAAAACTGTTTTTT. Protein sequence: CASRKGAANEKLFF.

This clone came up a few times. The rearrangement joins TRBV28 to TRBJ1-2, with 7 bases lining up with TRBD1. V lost 3 bases and J lost 2; bases outside the gene matches: 3. The germline CDR1 and CDR2 sequences are MDHEN and SYDVKM. The CDR3 is made up of 14 amino acids. CDR3 nucleotide sequence: TGTGCCAGCAGTTTCTGGGACAGAAACTATGGCTACACCTTC. Protein product: CASSFWDRNYGYTF.

This sequence joins TRBV2 and TRBJ1-4, with a tentative D call TRBD1 (5 bases). The V gene lost 5 bases and the J gene lost 0 bases, with 7 bases spanning the gap. Germline V lookup: CDR1 SNHLY, CDR2 FYNNEI. The CDR3 is 14 amino acids. CDR3 bases: TGTGCCAGCAGTCGACAGTCAACTAATGAAAAACTGTTTTTT. Amino acid sequence: CASSRQSTNEKLFF.

This chain uses TRBV30 with TRBJ1-1, with a weak D call TRBD1 (6 bases). CDR3 length: 14 amino acids. The ends were cut back, 6 bases at V and 6 bases at J, with 20 bases in the middle. CDR1 GTSNPN and CDR2 SVGIG come from the germline V gene (reference sequence). The CDR3 DNA sequence: TGTGCCTGTGTATCTAGTGGGGGCGCGGCTGAAGCTTTCTTT. Translation: CACVSSGGAAEAFF. The full variable domain, completed using reference TRBV30 and TRBJ1-1, is SQTIHQWPATLVQPVGSPLSLECTVEGTSNPNLYWYRQAAGRGLQLLFYSVGIGQISSEVPQNLSASRPQDRQFILSSKKLLLSDSGFYLCACVSSGGAAEAFFGQGTRLTVV.

CDR3: CASSQQLAGAGELFF. The CDR3 DNA is TGTGCCAGCAGCCAACAACTAGCGGGAGCCGGGGAGCTGTTTTTT. The chain recombines TRBV4-2 with TRBJ2-2; 11 bases map to TRBD2. The CDR3 is 15 residues long. The germline gives CDR1 LGHNA, CDR2 YNFKEQ. J lost 6 bases, V lost 2 bases, and 2 bases had no gene match.

This clone was counted only a few times. The chain is built from TRBV3-1 (or the pseudogene TRBV3-2) and TRBJ2-1, with D unresolved. From germline, CDR1 is LGHDT and CDR2 YNNKEL (reference sequence). The CDR3 covers 15 residues. V shed 4 bases and J shed 5 bases, with 15 bases lying between them. CDR3: CASSPDWSKDNEQFF. The CDR3 nucleotides read TGTGCCAGCAGCCCAGACTGGAGTAAGGACAATGAGCAGTTCTTC.

This chain uses TRBV7-8 with TRBJ2-2, with a weak D call TRBD2 (5 bases). The V gene's germline CDR1 is SGHVS and CDR2 FQNEAQ. The CDR3 sequence is 13 residues long. V was cut by 5 bases and J by 7 bases, with 11 bases left in between. This chain's CDR3 is CASSPREGGELFF. The CDR3 region has the DNA TGTGCCAGCAGCCCAAGAGAGGGCGGGGAGCTGTTTTTT.

This chain connects TRBV5-6 to TRBJ1-4, with D uncertain. This CDR3 region has 15 residues. Trimming stripped 0 bases from V and 5 bases from J, with 11 bases between. The germline V gene has CDR1 SGHDT and CDR2 YYEEEE. The CDR3 nucleotides read TGTGCCAGCAGCTTGGACGCGGGAATGAATGAAAAACTGTTTTTT. It specifies CASSLDAGMNEKLFF.

This clone has just one count. The genes are TRBV7-3 and TRBJ2-2; 8 bases line up with TRBD2. Germline values: CDR1 SGHTA, CDR2 FQGTGA. The CDR3 loop spans 15 amino acids. V lost 3 bases and J lost 6; bases outside the gene matches: 6. CDR3 nucleotides: TGTGCCAGCAGCTTCCAAGCGGGAGCGGCCGGGGAGCTGTTTTTT. Its translation: CASSFQAGAAGELFF.

The chain has TRBV10-3 and TRBJ1-4, with TRBD1 matching 7 bases. V dropped 2 bases and J dropped 5; count of bases not matched to a gene: 5. Germline CDR1 and CDR2: ENHRY and SYGVKD. The CDR3 spans 15 residues. The chain's CDR3 is CAISETAGQNEKLFF. The CDR3 DNA sequence: TGTGCCATCAGTGAGACGGCGGGACAGAATGAAAAACTGTTTTTT.

The chain recombines TRBV7-8 with TRBJ2-2; TRBD1 matches at 7 bases. Trimming removed 0 bases from V and 1 base from J; junction bases left unmatched: 11. This CDR3 has 19 residues. Germline assignment: CDR1 SGHVS and CDR2 FQNEAQ. This chain's CDR3 is CASSLARVLGQMNTGELFF. The CDR3 nucleotides are TGTGCCAGCAGCTTAGCGCGGGTTTTGGGACAGATGAACACCGGGGAGCTGTTTTTT.

The V gene is TRBV9, the J gene TRBJ2-1, with D maybe TRBD2 (6 bases). This CDR3 is built from 15 residues. Germline CDR1 reads SGDLS; CDR2 reads YYNGEE. V lost 0 bases and J 4 bases, leaving 11 bases between the germline ends. The CDR3 loop reads CASSVEIAEYNEQFF. The CDR3 DNA sequence: TGTGCCAGCAGCGTAGAGATAGCGGAGTACAATGAGCAGTTCTTC.

The rearrangement links TRBV5-8 to TRBJ1-6, with a tentative D call TRBD1 (5 bases). V was shortened by 1 base and J by 10 bases, with 12 bases between the two germline ends. The CDR3 is 14 residues long. Per the germline V gene, CDR1 is SGHTS and CDR2 is YDEGEE. The DNA of the CDR3 is TGTGCCAGCAGCTTGACGCGGGGCCAGTCACCCCTCCACTTT. It specifies CASSLTRGQSPLHF.

The V call is TRBV19, the J call TRBJ1-4; 7 nucleotides line up with TRBD1. The CDR3 is 17 residues long. Germline values: CDR1 LNHDA, CDR2 SQIVND (reference sequence). V lost 1 base, J lost 7 bases, and 12 bases stayed unmatched. CDR3 coding DNA: TGTGCCAGTAGTATAGGCACCACAGGGGCAAGGAGTGAAAAACTGTTTTTT. Protein sequence: CASSIGTTGARSEKLFF. Together with reference TRBV19 and TRBJ1-4, the CDR3 gives the full variable domain: DGGITQSPKYLFRKEGQNVTLSCEQNLNHDAMYWYRQDPGQGLRLIYYSQIVNDFQKGDIAEGYSVSREKKESFPLTVTSAQKNPTAFYLCASSIGTTGARSEKLFFGSGTQLSVL.

The chain couples TRBV28 to TRBJ1-2, with D possibly matching TRBD1 (5 bases). Trimming removed 7 bases from V and 6 bases from J, with 15 bases in between. The CDR3 runs to 13 residues. Germline CDR1 is MDHEN and CDR2 is SYDVKM. CDR3 protein: CASNLRGINGYTF. In DNA, the CDR3 is TGTGCCAGCAACCTGCGGGGGATTAATGGCTACACCTTC.

CDR3 coding DNA: TGCGCCAGCGCACCCTCTAGCGCCTACGAGCAGTACTTC. Its protein product is CASAPSSAYEQYF. The gene calls are TRBV4-1 and TRBJ2-7, with D possibly being TRBD2 (6 bases). V was clipped by 8 bases and J by 2 bases, with 13 bases between them. The length of the CDR3 is 13 residues. Germline V gives CDR1 MGHRA, CDR2 YSYEKL.

This clone was detected many times. CDR3 coding DNA: TGTGCCATCAGTGAGTCGATACAGGGTTCTGGAAAGACCCAGTACTTC. Protein sequence: CAISESIQGSGKTQYF. The rearrangement links TRBV10-3 to TRBJ2-5, with D perhaps matching TRBD1 (6 bases). From germline, CDR1 is ENHRY and CDR2 SYGVKD. CDR3 length: 16 amino acids. V was cut by 0 bases and J by 6 bases, with 17 bases left in between.

The V gene is TRBV24-1, the J gene TRBJ1-4, with unresolved D. In germline, CDR1 is KGHDR, CDR2 SFDVKD. This CDR3 is built from 12 residues. The ends were cut back, 5 bases at V and 5 bases at J, with 5 bases in the middle. The CDR3 sequence is CATSAGNEKLFF. Here the CDR3 DNA reads TGTGCCACCAGTGCGGGGAATGAAAAACTGTTTTTT.

This clone was detected only a few times. The rearrangement uses TRBV7-9 and TRBJ2-7, with 8 bases identical to TRBD2. The CDR3 spans 15 residues. Trimming at V came to 2 bases and at J to 6 bases, leaving 9 bases not matched to a gene. Germline V gene sequence: CDR1 SEHNR, CDR2 FQNEAQ (reference sequence). Here the CDR3 DNA reads TGTGCCAGCAGCTTATACCCGGGAGGGCCATCCGAGCAGTACTTC. Protein sequence: CASSLYPGGPSEQYF.

This rearrangement joins TRBV15 to TRBJ1-1, with no clear D. Germline CDR1 is LNHNV and CDR2 is YYDKDF (reference sequence). The CDR3 is 14 residues long. Trimming cost V 1 base and J 1 base, with 7 bases left between them. CDR3 protein: CATSRVAQNTEAFF. CDR3 nucleotide sequence: TGTGCCACCAGCAGAGTCGCACAGAACACTGAAGCTTTCTTT.